A selection of T cell receptor beta chains follows, all from one sample in a study of cytomegalovirus exposure and HLA in healthy donors. Some clones are missing from TCRdb's copy, which holds only in-frame ones; the method was immunoSEQ multiplex PCR. The sample has approximately 140,000 clones, about 90% seen once; the top ten hold approximately 3%. Sample: PBMCs. The receptors come from a man aged 18-30 years in good health and CMV-seronegative. Both conserved end residues are part of each CDR3. A D gene is named only where the DNA matches it firmly. Size is stated for part of the rows, as once, few or many counts, or as a class when the clone is expanded.

CDR3aa	CDR3nt	d_gene	abundance	j_gene	v_gene
CAISDGDRSFTEAFF	TGTGCCATCAGTGATGGGGACAGATCCTTCACTGAAGCTTTCTTT	TRBD1	-	TRBJ1-1	TRBV10-3
CASSLEAPGANYGYTF	TGTGCCAGCAGCTTAGAAGCCCCGGGGGCTAACTATGGCTACACCTTC	-	few	TRBJ1-2	TRBV7-2
CASSEPGSGGNREQYF	TGTGCCAGCAGTGAGCCGGGCAGCGGGGGGAATCGCGAGCAGTACTTC	TRBD2	-	TRBJ2-7	TRBV6-1
CASSQDTYNEKLFF	TGCGCCAGCAGCCAAGACACCTATAATGAAAAACTGTTTTTT	-	-	TRBJ1-4	TRBV5-1
CASSGGYTEAFF	TGTGCCAGTAGTGGCGGATACACTGAAGCTTTCTTT	-	-	TRBJ1-1	TRBV19
CASSFHRGPFTGELFF	TGTGCCAGCAGTTTCCACAGGGGGCCATTCACCGGGGAGCTGTTTTTT	TRBD1	-	TRBJ2-2	TRBV28
CASSSQGGGEDGYTF	TGCGCCAGCAGCTCCCAAGGGGGCGGGGAAGATGGCTACACCTTC	TRBD1	-	TRBJ1-2	TRBV5-1
CASSPDSVGANVLTF	TGCGCCAGCAGCCCCGACAGCGTGGGGGCCAACGTCCTGACTTTC	-	few	TRBJ2-6	TRBV5-1
CATSRFRTDDEKLFF	TGTGCCACCAGCAGATTTAGGACAGACGACGAAAAACTGTTTTTT	-	-	TRBJ1-4	TRBV15
CASSEETGRETQYF	TGTGCCAGCAGTGAAGAGACAGGGCGGGAGACCCAGTACTTC	TRBD1	-	TRBJ2-5	TRBV2
CASSHQPGLAANNEQFF	TGTGCCAGCAGCCACCAACCGGGACTAGCGGCTAACAATGAGCAGTTCTTC	TRBD2	-	TRBJ2-1	TRBV14
CASSSTVGETQYF	TGTGCCAGCAGCTCGACAGTGGGGGAGACCCAGTACTTC	-	once	TRBJ2-5	TRBV6-1
CASSFRETDTQYF	TGTGCCAGCAGTTTCAGGGAAACAGATACGCAGTATTTT	-	-	TRBJ2-3	TRBV27
CASSAGQGGGNTIYF	TGTGCCAGCAGCGCCGGACAGGGGGGAGGAAACACCATATATTTT	TRBD1	-	TRBJ1-3	TRBV9
CASSFGAPRETQYF	TGTGCCAGCAGTTTTGGGGCCCCCAGGGAGACCCAGTACTTC	-	-	TRBJ2-5	TRBV27
CASSHGGQFTDTQYF	TGTGCCAGCAGTCACGGGGGACAGTTCACAGATACGCAGTATTTT	-	-	TRBJ2-3	TRBV6-6